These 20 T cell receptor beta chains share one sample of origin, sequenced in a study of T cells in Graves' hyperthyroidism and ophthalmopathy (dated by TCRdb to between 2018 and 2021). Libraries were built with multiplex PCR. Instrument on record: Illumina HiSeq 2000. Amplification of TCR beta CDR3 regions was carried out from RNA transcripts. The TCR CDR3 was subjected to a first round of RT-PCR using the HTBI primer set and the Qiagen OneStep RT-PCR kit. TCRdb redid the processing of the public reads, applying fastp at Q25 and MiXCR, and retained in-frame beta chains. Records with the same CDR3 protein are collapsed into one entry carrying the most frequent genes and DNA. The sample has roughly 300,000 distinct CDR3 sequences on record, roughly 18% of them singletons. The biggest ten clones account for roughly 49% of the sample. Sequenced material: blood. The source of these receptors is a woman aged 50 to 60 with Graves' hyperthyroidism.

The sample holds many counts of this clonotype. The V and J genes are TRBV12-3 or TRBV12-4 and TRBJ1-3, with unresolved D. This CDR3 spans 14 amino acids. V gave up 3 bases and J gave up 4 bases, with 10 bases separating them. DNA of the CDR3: TGTGCCAGCAGTTTTCAGTCCGACGGAAACACCATATATTTT. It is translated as CASSFQSDGNTIYF.

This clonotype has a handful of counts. The CDR3 bases are TGTGCCACCAGCAGAGTCGGGGGCCCCTCCTACGAGCAGTACGTC. Its protein product is CATSRVGGPSYEQYV. V and J are TRBV15 and TRBJ2-7; D tentatively fits TRBD1 or TRBD2 (6 bases each). CDR3 length equals 15 residues. The V end lost 1 base, the J end lost 0 bases, and 10 bases lay between the germline ends. Germline CDR1 and CDR2: LNHNV and YYDKDF (reference sequence).

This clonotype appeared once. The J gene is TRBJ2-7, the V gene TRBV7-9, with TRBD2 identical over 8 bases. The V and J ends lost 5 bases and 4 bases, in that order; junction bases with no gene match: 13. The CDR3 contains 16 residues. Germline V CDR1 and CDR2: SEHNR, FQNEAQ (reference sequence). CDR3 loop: CASSRRGREGLYEQYF. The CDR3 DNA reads TGTGCCAGCAGCAGAAGGGGTCGGGAGGGACTGTACGAGCAGTACTTC.

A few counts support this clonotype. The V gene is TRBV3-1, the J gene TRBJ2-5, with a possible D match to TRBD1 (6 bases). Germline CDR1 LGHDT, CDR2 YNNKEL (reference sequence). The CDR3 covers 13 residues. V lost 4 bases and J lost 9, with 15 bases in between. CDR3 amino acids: CASSPGTKAAQYF. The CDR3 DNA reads TGTGCCAGCAGCCCTGGGACAAAGGCGGCCCAGTACTTC.

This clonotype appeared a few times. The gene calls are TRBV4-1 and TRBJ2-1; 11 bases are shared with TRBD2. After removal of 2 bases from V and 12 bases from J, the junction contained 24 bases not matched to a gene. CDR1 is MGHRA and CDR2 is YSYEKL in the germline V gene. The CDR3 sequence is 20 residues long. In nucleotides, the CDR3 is TGCGCCAGCAGCCAAACCGGACACGCAAATTCACTAGCGGGAGAGGTTGGGCAGTTCTTC. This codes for CASSQTGHANSLAGEVGQFF.

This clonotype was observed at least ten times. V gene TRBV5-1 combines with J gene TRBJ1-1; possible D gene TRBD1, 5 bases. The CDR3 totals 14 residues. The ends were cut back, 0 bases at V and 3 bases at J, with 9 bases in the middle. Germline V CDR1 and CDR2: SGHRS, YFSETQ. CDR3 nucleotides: TGCGCCAGCAGCTTGGGGGGCTTGGACACTGAAGCTTTCTTT. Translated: CASSLGGLDTEAFF.

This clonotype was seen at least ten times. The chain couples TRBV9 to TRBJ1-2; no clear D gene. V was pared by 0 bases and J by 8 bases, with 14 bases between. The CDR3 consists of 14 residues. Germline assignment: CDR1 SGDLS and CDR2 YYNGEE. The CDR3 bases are TGTGCCAGCAGCGTAGCTCCCGTTGAGCGGGGCTACACCTTC. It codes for CASSVAPVERGYTF.

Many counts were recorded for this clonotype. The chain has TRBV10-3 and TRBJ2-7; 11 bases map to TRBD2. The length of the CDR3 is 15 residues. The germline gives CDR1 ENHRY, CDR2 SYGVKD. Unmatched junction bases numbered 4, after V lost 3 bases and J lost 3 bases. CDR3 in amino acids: CAISDSGTSGYEQYF. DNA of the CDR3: TGTGCCATCAGTGACTCCGGGACTAGCGGCTACGAGCAGTACTTC.

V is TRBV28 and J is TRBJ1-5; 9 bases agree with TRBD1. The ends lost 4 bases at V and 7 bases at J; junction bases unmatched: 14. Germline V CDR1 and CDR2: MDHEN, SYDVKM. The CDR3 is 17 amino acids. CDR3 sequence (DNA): TGTGCCAGCAGTTCAGCAGGGACAGGGAAAGCGGAACAGCCCCAGCATTTT. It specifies CASSSAGTGKAEQPQHF.

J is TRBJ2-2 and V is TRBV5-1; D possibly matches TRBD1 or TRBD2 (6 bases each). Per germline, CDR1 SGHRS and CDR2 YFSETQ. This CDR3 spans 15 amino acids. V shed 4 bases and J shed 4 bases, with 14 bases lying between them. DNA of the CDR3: TGCGCCAGCAGCGGGGGGACATTCGCCACCGGGGAGCTGTTTTTT. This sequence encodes CASSGGTFATGELFF.

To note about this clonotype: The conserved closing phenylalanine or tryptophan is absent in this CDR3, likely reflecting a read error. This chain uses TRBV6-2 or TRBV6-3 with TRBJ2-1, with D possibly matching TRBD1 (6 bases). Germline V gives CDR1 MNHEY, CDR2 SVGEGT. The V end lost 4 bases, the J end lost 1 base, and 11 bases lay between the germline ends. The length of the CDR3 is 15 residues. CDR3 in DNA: TGTGCCAGCAGTTCGGCAGGGGAATCCTACAATGAGCAGTTCCTC. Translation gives CASSSAGESYNEQFL.

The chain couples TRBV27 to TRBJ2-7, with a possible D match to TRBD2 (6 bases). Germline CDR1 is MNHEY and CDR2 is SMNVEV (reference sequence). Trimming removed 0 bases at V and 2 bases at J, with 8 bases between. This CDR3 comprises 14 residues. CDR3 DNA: TGTGCCAGCAGTTTATCCCCGGGAGCCTACGAGCAGTACTTC. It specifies CASSLSPGAYEQYF.

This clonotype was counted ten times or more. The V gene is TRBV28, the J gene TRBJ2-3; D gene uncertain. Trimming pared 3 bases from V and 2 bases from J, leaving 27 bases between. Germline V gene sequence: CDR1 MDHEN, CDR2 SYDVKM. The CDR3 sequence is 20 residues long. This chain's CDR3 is CASSFWASGLRTHPTDTQYF. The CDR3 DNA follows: TGTGCCAGCAGTTTTTGGGCTAGTGGTCTAAGGACCCACCCCACAGATACGCAGTATTTT.

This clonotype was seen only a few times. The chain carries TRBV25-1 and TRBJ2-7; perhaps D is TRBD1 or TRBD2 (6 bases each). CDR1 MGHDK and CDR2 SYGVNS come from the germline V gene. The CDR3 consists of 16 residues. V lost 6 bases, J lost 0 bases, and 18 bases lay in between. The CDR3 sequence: CASSPEGGTFSYEQYF. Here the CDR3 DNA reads TGTGCCAGCAGCCCAGAGGGGGGCACGTTCTCCTACGAGCAGTACTTC.

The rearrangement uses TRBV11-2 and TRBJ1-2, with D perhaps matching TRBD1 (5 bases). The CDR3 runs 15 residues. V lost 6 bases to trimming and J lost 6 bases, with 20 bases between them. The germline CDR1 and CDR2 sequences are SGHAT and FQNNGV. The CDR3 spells CASRSLSGKVDGYTF. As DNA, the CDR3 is TGTGCCAGCAGATCATTGTCAGGGAAGGTCGATGGCTACACCTTC.

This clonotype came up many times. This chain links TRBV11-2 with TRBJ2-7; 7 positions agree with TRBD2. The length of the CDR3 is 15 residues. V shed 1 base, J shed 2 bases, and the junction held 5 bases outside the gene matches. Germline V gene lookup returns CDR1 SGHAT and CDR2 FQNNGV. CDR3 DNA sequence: TGTGCCAGCAGCTTAGCGAGCGGGGTCGCCTACGAGCAGTACGTC. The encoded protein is CASSLASGVAYEQYV.

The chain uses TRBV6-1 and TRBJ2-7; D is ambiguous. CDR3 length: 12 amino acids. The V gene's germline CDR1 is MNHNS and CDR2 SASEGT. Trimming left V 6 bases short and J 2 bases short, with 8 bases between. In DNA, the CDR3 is TGTGCCAGCAGCGCCGGTCCCTACGAGCAGTACGTC. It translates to CASSAGPYEQYV.

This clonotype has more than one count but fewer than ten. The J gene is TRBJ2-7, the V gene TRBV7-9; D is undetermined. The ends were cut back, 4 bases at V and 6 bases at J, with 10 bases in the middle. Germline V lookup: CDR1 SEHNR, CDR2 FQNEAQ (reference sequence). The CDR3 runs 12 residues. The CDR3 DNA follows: TGTGCCAGCAGCTCCCAGGTGGGCGAGCAGTACTTC. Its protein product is CASSSQVGEQYF.

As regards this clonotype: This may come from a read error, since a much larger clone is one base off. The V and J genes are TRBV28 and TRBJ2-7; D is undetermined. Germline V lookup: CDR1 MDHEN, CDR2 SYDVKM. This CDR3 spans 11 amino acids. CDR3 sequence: CASAVSYERYF. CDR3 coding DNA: TGTGCCAGCGCGGTATCCTACGAGCGGTACTTC. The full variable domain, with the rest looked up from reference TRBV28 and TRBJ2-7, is DVKVTQSSRYLVKRTGEKVFLECVQDMDHENMFWYRQDPGLGLRLIYFSYDVKMKEKGDIPEGYSVSREKKERFSLILESASTNQTSMYLCASAVSYERYFGPGTRLTVT.

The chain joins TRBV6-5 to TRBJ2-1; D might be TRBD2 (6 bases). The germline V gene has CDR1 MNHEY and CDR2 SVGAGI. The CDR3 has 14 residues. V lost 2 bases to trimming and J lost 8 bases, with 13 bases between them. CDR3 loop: CASSYASWGDEQFF. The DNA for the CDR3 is TGTGCCAGCAGTTACGCTTCTTGGGGGGATGAGCAGTTCTTC.